This T cell receptor beta chain was identified in a study of early T cells in non-severe SARS-CoV-2 infection. The V segment lost 10 bases and the J segment 8 bases; nucleotides outside the gene matches: 8. The CDR3 length is 13 residues. The germline gives CDR1 KGHSH, CDR2 LQKENI. In TCRdb, the 5' RACE reads were re-called with MiXCR into one record per CDR3 protein. The table shows 84,000 or so distinct CDR3 sequences, with 14% occurring only once. V gene TRBV18 combines with J gene TRBJ1-4, with 9 positions matching TRBD1. This sequence was found in an adult who was a healthcare worker with PCR-confirmed SARS-CoV-2 infection or an uninfected control (not recorded which). Material for sequencing was whole blood. CDR3 sequence (DNA): TGTGCCACCGAGGGACAGGGAGTGGAAAAACTGTTTTTT. Protein sequence: CATEGQGVEKLFF.